These 15 T cell receptor beta chains share one sample of origin, sequenced in a study of blood T cell repertoires in COVID-19. Measured with immunoSEQ multiplex PCR; TCRdb has only the in-frame clones, and not every one. Altogether under 350,000 clones are present, approximately 85% being singletons, with the ten largest covering 13%. The sample comprised peripheral blood. All receptors derive from a human donor in a cohort sampled during active COVID-19.

The chain uses TRBV5-1 and TRBJ2-3, with a weak D call TRBD2 (6 bases). The CDR3 covers 15 residues. Germline lookup yields CDR1 SGHRS and CDR2 YFSETQ. V was clipped by 2 bases and J by 5 bases, with 15 bases between them. In DNA form, the CDR3 reads TGCGCCAGCAGCTTCTTAGCGGACAAGAGAGATACGCAGTATTTT. Amino acids: CASSFLADKRDTQYF. The variable domain in full, with the rest retrieved from reference TRBV5-1 and TRBJ2-3, is KAGVTQTPRYLIKTRGQQVTLSCSPISGHRSVSWYQQTPGQGLQFLFEYFSETQRNKGNFPGRFSGRQFSNSRSEMNVSTLELGDSALYLCASSFLADKRDTQYFGPGTRLTVL.

CDR3 amino acids: CASSTAILAGARYEQYF. In DNA, the CDR3 is TGTGCCAGCAGTACCGCAATCCTAGCGGGAGCTAGATACGAGCAGTACTTC. The chain carries TRBV27 and TRBJ2-7; 10 nucleotides match TRBD2. V was clipped by 5 bases and J by 4 bases; unmatched bases: 14. From germline, CDR1 is MNHEY and CDR2 SMNVEV (reference sequence). There are 17 residues in the CDR3.

Only a few counts were recorded for this clone. The rearrangement uses TRBV28 and TRBJ1-2, with 12 bases lining up with TRBD1. V lost 4 bases, J lost 6 bases, and 3 bases stayed unmatched. The germline V gene has CDR1 MDHEN and CDR2 SYDVKM. The CDR3 length is 14 residues. CDR3 bases: TGTGCCAGCAGTTCGGGACAGGGGGCTCATGGCTACACCTTC. It translates to CASSSGQGAHGYTF.

This clone appeared a single time. The V gene is TRBV18, the J gene TRBJ1-2, with D possibly matching TRBD1 (6 bases). Germline CDR1 KGHSH, CDR2 LQKENI. V was trimmed by 2 bases and J by 2 bases, leaving 12 bases between them. The CDR3 has 15 residues. The CDR3 sequence: CASSPGSGQNYGYTF. CDR3 bases: TGTGCCAGCTCACCAGGATCCGGACAGAACTATGGCTACACCTTC. Together with reference TRBV18 and TRBJ1-2, the CDR3 gives the full variable domain: NAGVMQNPRHLVRRRGQEARLRCSPMKGHSHVYWYRQLPEEGLKFMVYLQKENIIDESGMPKERFSAEFPKEGPSILRIQQVVRGDSAAYFCASSPGSGQNYGYTFGSGTRLTVV.

The chain uses TRBV18 and TRBJ1-5; the D gene is possibly TRBD1 (6 bases). Germline CDR1 KGHSH, CDR2 LQKENI. V was shortened by 3 bases and J by 12 bases, with 18 bases between the two germline ends. This CDR3 has 14 residues. For the CDR3, the DNA is TGTGCCAGCTCACCCCCGGACAGTTCCCGAGTCCAGCATTTT. This encodes CASSPPDSSRVQHF. Together with reference TRBV18 and TRBJ1-5, the CDR3 gives the full variable domain: NAGVMQNPRHLVRRRGQEARLRCSPMKGHSHVYWYRQLPEEGLKFMVYLQKENIIDESGMPKERFSAEFPKEGPSILRIQQVVRGDSAAYFCASSPPDSSRVQHFGDGTRLSIL.

This clone has a handful of counts. The chain combines TRBV6-5 with TRBJ1-3, with 7 bases identical to TRBD1. Germline V CDR1 and CDR2: MNHEY, SVGAGI. The CDR3 is 14 amino acids. Losses at the gene ends were 6 bases for V and 3 bases for J; bases not matched to a gene: 5. CDR3 DNA sequence: TGTGCCAGCAGACGACAGGGAGGTGGAAACACCATATATTTT. Translation: CASRRQGGGNTIYF.

To note about this clone: The sample contains more than one DNA sequence encoding this CDR3. The chain combines TRBV5-1 with TRBJ2-3; 10 positions agree with TRBD2. The J segment lost 3 bases and the V segment lost 1 base, leaving 2 bases of the junction unmatched. Looked up from germline, CDR1 is SGHRS and CDR2 is YFSETQ. The CDR3 covers 15 residues. CDR3 DNA: TGCGCCAGCAGCTTGACTAGCGGGACAACAGATACGCAGTATTTT. Amino acids: CASSLTSGTTDTQYF.

The chain links TRBV4-1 to TRBJ2-1, with 9 bases lining up with TRBD2. The CDR3 has 16 residues. The germline CDR1 and CDR2 sequences are MGHRA and YSYEKL. Trimming at V came to 1 base and at J to 9 bases, leaving 10 bases not matched to a gene. The CDR3 loop reads CASSQVFAGGPSEQFF. In nucleotides, the CDR3 is TGCGCCAGCAGCCAAGTATTCGCGGGAGGGCCGAGTGAGCAGTTCTTC.

The chain couples TRBV7-2 to TRBJ1-1, with a tentative D call TRBD1 (5 bases). Deletions cut 1 base from V and 7 bases from J, with 13 bases between. CDR1 and CDR2 from the germline V gene are SGHTA and FQGNSA. The CDR3 runs to 14 residues. CDR3 sequence: CASSLGIRRDEAFF. CDR3 in DNA: TGTGCCAGCAGCTTAGGGATACGCAGGGATGAAGCTTTCTTT.

This clone was seen a few times. The chain uses TRBV29-1 and TRBJ2-2, with D perhaps TRBD1 (5 bases). The V gene lost 5 bases and the J gene lost 6 bases, with 19 bases spanning the gap. From germline, CDR1 is SQVTM and CDR2 ANQGSEA. This CDR3 comprises 15 residues. The chain's CDR3 is CSVRLKGVLAGELFF. Here the CDR3 DNA reads TGCAGCGTTCGTCTTAAAGGGGTGTTGGCCGGGGAGCTGTTTTTT.

The CDR3 here is CAWNQRQTGNTIYF. For the CDR3, the DNA is TGTGCCTGGAATCAGCGACAGACTGGAAACACCATATATTTT. The chain combines TRBV30 with TRBJ1-3; a possible D gene is TRBD1 (5 bases). Germline CDR1 reads GTSNPN; CDR2 reads SVGIG (reference sequence). The V and J ends lost 4 bases and 2 bases respectively, with 12 bases between them. The CDR3 contains 14 residues.

The chain employs TRBV7-9 and TRBJ2-3, with TRBD2 identical over 12 bases. In germline, CDR1 is SEHNR, CDR2 FQNEAQ (reference sequence). The CDR3 has 14 amino acids. J was trimmed by 6 bases and V by 5 bases; bases with no gene match: 3. This CDR3 is CASSTSGRWDTQYF. DNA for the CDR3: TGTGCCAGCAGCACTAGCGGGAGGTGGGATACGCAGTATTTT. Drawing the rest from reference TRBV7-9 and TRBJ2-3, the complete variable domain is DTGVSQNPRHKITKRGQNVTFRCDPISEHNRLYWYRQTLGQGPEFLTYFQNEAQLEKSRLLSDRFSAERPKGSFSTLEIQRTEQGDSAMYLCASSTSGRWDTQYFGPGTRLTVL.

The V gene is TRBV29-1, the J gene TRBJ2-1; 11 bases align to TRBD2. Germline V lookup: CDR1 SQVTM, CDR2 ANQGSEA. The CDR3 totals 17 residues. Trimming at V came to 1 base and at J to 8 bases, leaving 13 bases not matched to a gene. The CDR3 DNA reads TGCAGCGTTGAAGCGGAGACTCGGACTAGCGGGTTGTATGAGCAGTTCTTC. Its translation: CSVEAETRTSGLYEQFF.

The V and J genes are TRBV28 and TRBJ2-5; no clear D. The germline CDR1 and CDR2 sequences are MDHEN and SYDVKM. V was trimmed by 5 bases and J by 5 bases, leaving 12 bases between them. The CDR3 contains 13 residues. The CDR3 region has the DNA TGTGCCAGCAGTACCTATTCGAGGGAGACCCAGTACTTC. This sequence encodes CASSTYSRETQYF.

This clone was observed a few times. The chain joins TRBV5-8 to TRBJ2-7, with 8 bases that match TRBD1. CDR3 size: 14 residues. Germline V gene lookup returns CDR1 SGHTS and CDR2 YDEGEE. J gave up 4 bases and V 4 bases, and 7 bases lay outside the gene matches. The CDR3 reads CASSPRGRIYEQYF. The CDR3 nucleotides are TGTGCCAGCAGCCCCAGGGGGCGCATATACGAGCAGTACTTC.